This TCR beta chain derives from a study of T cells after yellow fever vaccination. Study information: Low-cell-number fractions underwent preparation using SMART-Seq v4 Ultra Low Input. Study-level points and caveats: The presence of abundant clonotypes contaminating from the bulk population was possible in FACS-sorted repertoires. Peaking on day 5 versus 15, the secondary response was faster but weaker.

CDR1 is MNHEY, CDR2 SVGEGT, per germline. This CDR3 contains 13 residues. V was clipped by 2 bases and J by 9 bases, with 11 bases between them. This clonotype appeared a few times. Antigen unknown. 5'RACE template switching produced TCR cDNA carrying a universal primer site and UMIs. One entry per CDR3 protein results from TCRdb running MiXCR on the 5' RACE reads. Seen here are approximately 450,000 distinct CDR3 sequences, roughly a sixth observed once, and the top ten hold 18%. This TCR derives from a man aged 18 to 29 who received the YFV17D yellow fever vaccine. The specimen was PBMCs, collected before the yellow fever booster vaccination. The chain recombines TRBV6-2 or TRBV6-3 with TRBJ2-1; TRBD2 might be the D (5 bases). The CDR3 reads CASSYATRSEQFF. CDR3 coding DNA: TGTGCCAGCAGTTACGCCACTAGATCTGAGCAGTTCTTC.